This T cell receptor (beta chain) emerged from a study of cytomegalovirus exposure and HLA in healthy donors. The overall study: HLA-typed donors were the source of about 85 million unique TCRs held in an early data release.

Study results and caveats: In a later analysis, TCR association rates varied by HLA locus: DRB1 most, HLA-C fewest.

Worth noting for this clone: The antigen remains undetermined.

Germline CDR1 is SGHRS and CDR2 is YFSETQ. The CDR3 length is 15 residues. Trimming left V 3 bases short and J 1 base short, with 11 bases between. Both 60 Vbeta primers and 13 Jbeta primers went into the PCR. Assay used: immunoSEQ multiplex PCR; TCRdb lists only in-frame clones, some missing. The table lists under 150,000 clones, 79% of them singletons. V and J are TRBV5-1 and TRBJ1-3; TRBD1 is a possible D gene (6 bases). Sequencing input: PBMCs. This TCR was recovered from a man between 18 and 35 years old in good health and CMV-seronegative. The CDR3 is CASSSQGSSGNTIYF. The CDR3 DNA sequence: TGCGCCAGCAGCTCACAGGGATCTTCTGGAAACACCATATATTTT.